The rows below give T cell receptor beta chains drawn from one sample of a study of shared clonotypes between healthy human individuals. The repertoire was sequenced with immunoSEQ multiplex PCR; TCRdb's copy has only in-frame clones and lacks some. The sample has about 610,000 clones; approximately 96% are singletons. The sequenced sample consisted of naive CD8+ T cells sorted from blood. The source of these receptors is a woman aged 30 to 39 in good health. Each CDR3 is given with its conserved first and last residue. The D gene is left open where the match is weak. Some rows mark clone size as missing; the rest say once, few, many or name a class of expanded clone.

DNA: TGTGCCAGCTTCGAATATGGGGGTGAAGCTTTCTTT
CDR3: CASFEYGGEAFF
size: -
V: TRBV27
J: TRBJ1-1
D: -
length: 12

DNA: TGTGCCAGCAGCTCAGGGACACTAGTGACCCAAGAGACCCAGTACTTC
CDR3: CASSSGTLVTQETQYF
size: -
V: TRBV7-2
J: TRBJ2-5
D: -
length: 16

DNA: TGTGCCAGTAGTCCCGTCGAAGCGGTAAAAGAGACCCAGTACTTC
CDR3: CASSPVEAVKETQYF
size: -
V: TRBV19
J: TRBJ2-5
D: -
length: 15

DNA: TGTGCCAGCAGTGAAGCGACGGATTCCAATCAGCCCCAGCATTTT
CDR3: CASSEATDSNQPQHF
size: -
V: TRBV2
J: TRBJ1-5
D: -
length: 15

DNA: TGTGCCAGCACCCCCTTACTGGCGGGAGAATACAATGAGCAGTTCTTC
CDR3: CASTPLLAGEYNEQFF
size: -
V: TRBV7-9
J: TRBJ2-1
D: TRBD2
length: 16

DNA: TGTGCCAGCAGCGTAGTGACGGGCATAAGACAAGGAACGAACACCGGGGAGCTGTTTTTT
CDR3: CASSVVTGIRQGTNTGELFF
size: -
V: TRBV9
J: TRBJ2-2
D: -
length: 20

DNA: TGTGCCAGCAGTTACGAGGCGGGAGAGCAGTACTTC
CDR3: CASSYEAGEQYF
size: -
V: TRBV6-6
J: TRBJ2-7
D: -
length: 12

DNA: TGTGCCAGCAGCCTTAGCGGGAGTCTTGGCACAGATACGCAGTATTTT
CDR3: CASSLSGSLGTDTQYF
size: -
V: TRBV11-2
J: TRBJ2-3
D: TRBD2
length: 16

DNA: TGCGCCAGCAGCCAAGAAGCGGGAGTAGCCTACAATGAGCAGTTCTTC
CDR3: CASSQEAGVAYNEQFF
size: -
V: TRBV4-1
J: TRBJ2-1
D: TRBD2
length: 16

DNA: TGTGCCAGCAGCTTTTTGTCAGGGGGAAGAACTGAGCAGTTCTTC
CDR3: CASSFLSGGRTEQFF
size: -
V: TRBV5-4
J: TRBJ2-1
D: TRBD1
length: 15

DNA: TGTGCCAGTAGTATTATAGGGAATAATGAGCAGTTCTTC
CDR3: CASSIIGNNEQFF
size: -
V: TRBV19
J: TRBJ2-1
D: -
length: 13

DNA: TGCAGCCTTGTCATCAGCTCCTACAATGAGCAGTTCTTC
CDR3: CSLVISSYNEQFF
size: -
V: TRBV29-1
J: TRBJ2-1
D: -
length: 13

DNA: TGCGCCAGCAGTCCCTCACCGGAGTTACAGGCCTACGAGCAGTACTTC
CDR3: CASSPSPELQAYEQYF
size: -
V: TRBV27
J: TRBJ2-7
D: -
length: 16

DNA: TGTGCCAGCAGTTACCCACTGGCGGGAAATAACGAGCAGTACTTC
CDR3: CASSYPLAGNNEQYF
size: -
V: TRBV2
J: TRBJ2-7
D: -
length: 15

DNA: TGTGCCAGCAGCTTGACTGGATGGGAGGAGACAGATACGCAGTATTTT
CDR3: CASSLTGWEETDTQYF
size: -
V: TRBV7-9
J: TRBJ2-3
D: -
length: 16

DNA: TGTGCCAGCAGCTTAGGGGGGACACAAGAGACCCAGTACTTC
CDR3: CASSLGGTQETQYF
size: -
V: TRBV7-9
J: TRBJ2-5
D: -
length: 14

DNA: TGTGCCAGCAGCGGGGGACCCGGGGGCCCCATGAACACTGAAGCTTTCTTT
CDR3: CASSGGPGGPMNTEAFF
size: -
V: TRBV7-8
J: TRBJ1-1
D: -
length: 17

DNA: TGTGCCAGCTCACCACCACGCGGGAGCACAGATACGCAGTATTTT
CDR3: CASSPPRGSTDTQYF
size: once
V: TRBV18
J: TRBJ2-3
D: -
length: 15

DNA: TGTGCCAGCAGTGTTACGAACACCGGGGAGCTGTTTTTT
CDR3: CASSVTNTGELFF
size: -
V: TRBV6-4
J: TRBJ2-2
D: -
length: 13

DNA: TGTGCCAGCAGCTTAGTCTGGTCTAATACCTACGAGCAGTACTTC
CDR3: CASSLVWSNTYEQYF
size: -
V: TRBV11-2
J: TRBJ2-7
D: -
length: 15

DNA: TGTGCCAGCAGATCCGGGACAGGGGTCCTCGAGCAGTACTTC
CDR3: CASRSGTGVLEQYF
size: -
V: TRBV5-6
J: TRBJ2-7
D: TRBD1
length: 14

DNA: TGTGCCAGCAGCTTAGATGGCAGGTCCTACGAGCAGTACTTC
CDR3: CASSLDGRSYEQYF
size: once
V: TRBV11-2
J: TRBJ2-7
D: -
length: 14

DNA: TGTGCCAGCAGCTTTGCCGTCCCCGAAGGAGCTTTCTTT
CDR3: CASSFAVPEGAFF
size: -
V: TRBV12-1
J: TRBJ1-1
D: -
length: 13

DNA: TGTGCCAGCAGTCCCACGCTAGCGGGAGGGCCTTCAGGCGGGGAGCTGTTTTTT
CDR3: CASSPTLAGGPSGGELFF
size: once
V: TRBV27
J: TRBJ2-2
D: TRBD2
length: 18

DNA: TGTGCCAGCAGTTTCATCGGAGGGACAATGGGCAATCAGCCCCAGCATTTT
CDR3: CASSFIGGTMGNQPQHF
size: -
V: TRBV28
J: TRBJ1-5
D: -
length: 17

DNA: TGTGATGTTAAAGGACCCCCAAATGGCTACACCTTC
CDR3: CDVKGPPNGYTF
size: -
V: TRBV28
J: TRBJ1-2
D: -
length: 12

DNA: TGTGCCAGTAGTTTCCCCCGGCTAGCGGGAGGGCCCGGCGGGGAGCTGTTTTTT
CDR3: CASSFPRLAGGPGGELFF
size: -
V: TRBV19
J: TRBJ2-2
D: TRBD2
length: 18

DNA: TGTGCCAGCAGCCCTCCACTAGCGGGTGGTGGGAATGAGCAGTTCTTC
CDR3: CASSPPLAGGGNEQFF
size: once
V: TRBV13
J: TRBJ2-1
D: TRBD2
length: 16

DNA: TGCGCCAGCAGCCAACCAGGGTTGCAGCCCCAGCATTTT
CDR3: CASSQPGLQPQHF
size: -
V: TRBV4-1
J: TRBJ1-5
D: -
length: 13